This TCR beta chain was obtained from a study of T cell responses to AZD1222 COVID-19 vaccine (dated by TCRdb to the early 2020s). Turning to the overall study: AZD1222 recipients given second doses at about 4 weeks or at about 12 weeks were pooled, since spike-specific TCR depth and breadth were not found to differ between the two schedules. A total of approximately 250 trial participants underwent TCR sequencing, of whom more than 200 had received two doses of AZD1222 and some 25 had received two doses of the MenACWY control vaccine. Enrollment into the trials was organized by age into subgroups of 18-55, 56-69 and 70-plus years, and those subgroups contained approximately 160, 26 and 62 TCR-sequenced participants, respectively.

The CDR3 regions of human TCRbeta chains were subjected to immunosequencing. As for the original processing: TCRs in the repertoires were matched against a reference library of SARS-CoV-2-specific TCRs that had been generated with the MIRA antigen-specificity platform. Breadth was defined as the fraction of unique TCRs that were SARS-CoV-2-associated, and depth was defined as the fraction of total T cells that were SARS-CoV-2-associated. Using the MIRA data, each spike-specific TCR was mapped to the spike region that the TCR reacts to and placed in a CD4 or CD8 class. Log10-transformed breadth and depth values were compared by one-way ANOVA with Sidak's multiple comparisons tests. Imported from immuneACCESS, the table was reduced by TCRdb to in-frame sequences with V and J called. These copies leave out some clones; in studies compared against another copy, an unresolved V gene accounts for under half, and the cause of the remainder is not known. The DNA gave D and trimming, while V, J and clone size come from that table. For this sample the table gives under 150,000 clones, of which around 92% were detected only once. The top ten hold more than 2.5% of the sample.

Comments on this clone: Its antigen target is currently unknown. Per-nucleotide qualities are absent, and no much larger clonotype sits a single base away.

The time point label, as the study defines it: baseline before first vaccination. Samples from vaccinated people were obtained from the UK trials COV001 and COV002, which included a single-blind randomized controlled phase 2/3 trial of AZD1222 (ChAdOx1 nCoV-19) in healthy adults. For TCRbeta chain sequencing, PBMC samples were collected from trial participants at day 0 and at day 28 after the second dose. The paper's findings and limits, for the study overall: In the small 56-69-year group, the increase in depth fell short of significance, most likely because of low power. Conclusions about previously exposed vaccinees are limited because only 6 or 7 AZD1222 recipients were SARS-CoV-2 seropositive at baseline. Epitopes outside the regions mutated in the B.1.351 and B.1.1.7 variants were reportedly recognized by nearly half of the unique spike-specific TCRs. Spike-specific TCR breadth and depth rose significantly after two AZD1222 doses compared with day 0 and with MenACWY recipients. The whole spike protein was spanned by vaccine-associated CD4 TCRs, and dominant responses were seen in regions 160-218 and 743-854. Because no samples from the day 14 peak response were available, repertoires could be characterized only after the peak T cell response. Participants were mostly white British, with more females than males. The authors suggested clonal diversity may have been underestimated.

The CDR3, from cysteine to phenylalanine, totals 16 residues. The read is trimmed to its CDR3 DNA, 48 bases read in frame from base 1. V and J are trimmed by 2 bases and 1 base, and the gene matches miss 5 bases of the junction. The CDR1 and CDR2 encoded by the germline V gene are SGHTA and FQGTGA. The clonotype originates from an adult in good health. This chain is built from TRBV7-3 and TRBJ2-3, with 8 bases in between that match TRBD2. Sequences were derived from peripheral blood, sampled on day 0 of AZD1222 vaccination. The DNA is as follows: TGTGCCAGCAGCTTAGGACTAGCCGGAGGCACAGATACGCAGTATTTT. It translates as CASSLGLAGGTDTQYF. Beyond the CDR3, the reference TRBV7-3 and TRBJ2-3 genes provide the residues; the full variable domain reads: GAGVSQTPSNKVTEKGKYVELRCDPISGHTALYWYRQSLGQGPEFLIYFQGTGAADDSGLPNDRFFAVRPEGSVSTLKIQRTERGDSAVYLCASSLGLAGGTDTQYFGPGTRLTVL.